This T cell receptor beta chain was captured by sequencing in a study of T cell responses to AZD1222 COVID-19 vaccine. Both about-4-week and about-12-week second-dose recipients were combined. The data were produced by immunoSEQ multiplex PCR, yet TCRdb's version contains in-frame clones alone and is incomplete. The sample consists of 110,000 to 150,000 clones, about nine tenths of them appearing once. This CDR3 contains 14 residues. The V gene's germline CDR1 is SGHKS and CDR2 YYEKEE (reference sequence). Trimming removed 2 bases at V and 6 bases at J, with 9 bases between. Broader study findings: Donor demographics were predominantly white British with a female majority; clonal diversity may be underestimated. Only a handful of AZD1222 recipients were seropositive at baseline.

In regard to this clone: Its antigen is undetermined.

The specimen was peripheral blood, collected 28 days after the second AZD1222 dose. The receptor's source is an adult who received the AZD1222 COVID-19 vaccine. This chain joins TRBV5-5 and TRBJ1-6; no firm D call. CDR3 sequence: CASSLVTANSPLHF. The DNA for the CDR3 is TGTGCCAGCAGCTTAGTTACAGCTAATTCACCCCTCCACTTT.